The 21 T cell receptor beta chains presented below share a single source sample, sequenced in a study of cytomegalovirus exposure and HLA in healthy donors. Both 60 Vbeta primers and 13 Jbeta primers went into the PCR. Clones were sequenced by immunoSEQ multiplex PCR, and TCRdb holds only the in-frame ones, with some missing. The sample data list 100,000 to 150,000 clones. Source material: PBMCs. The receptors were gathered from a woman in her thirties or forties in good health and CMV-seronegative.

The chain links TRBV21-1 to TRBJ2-3; TRBD2, the table's D call, was not compared with the DNA. TRBV21-1 is flagged as a pseudogene. This CDR3 is 15 amino acids long. CDR3 nucleotide sequence: TGTGCCAGCAGCACCTGCGGGACGGCCATGGATACGCAGTATTTT. This encodes CASSTCGTAMDTQYF.

The V call is TRBV27, the J call TRBJ1-3; no firm D call. Germline V lookup: CDR1 MNHEY, CDR2 SMNVEV (reference sequence). Trimming cost V 6 bases and J 7 bases, with 13 bases left between them. CDR3 size: 13 residues. The CDR3 bases are TGTGCCAGCAGCCCCCGAGGGCCGAACACCATATATTTT. Translated, it gives CASSPRGPNTIYF.

DNA of the CDR3: TGTGCCAGCAGCCTTACTGACAGCGCTCCGACCCTGCACTATGGCTACACCTTC. Its protein is CASSLTDSAPTLHYGYTF. The chain links TRBV5-4 to TRBJ1-2, with D tentatively TRBD1 (5 bases). The V gene's germline CDR1 is SGHNT and CDR2 YYREEE (reference sequence). The V gene lost 4 bases and the J gene lost 3 bases, with 25 bases spanning the gap. CDR3 length: 18 residues.

Note on this clone: At one end the junction does not follow the germline gene, possibly because of a read error. This chain uses TRBV9 with TRBJ1-3; D not resolved. The V gene's germline CDR1 is SGDLS and CDR2 YYNGEE. The length of the CDR3 is 16 residues. The CDR3 reads CASSVVGSTSGNTIYF. CDR3 nucleotide sequence: TGTGCCAGCAGTGTAGTGGGCAGTACCTCTGGAAACACCATATATTTT. Full variable domain (outside the CDR3, taken from reference TRBV9 and TRBJ1-3): DSGVTQTPKHLITATGQRVTLRCSPRSGDLSVYWYQQSLDQGLQFLIQYYNGEERAKGNILERFSAQQFPDLHSELNLSSLELGDSALYFCASSVVGSTSGNTIYFGEGSWLTVV.

The J gene is TRBJ1-6, the V gene TRBV7-2; the D is unclear. Germline CDR1 reads SGHTA; CDR2 reads FQGNSA. V shed 2 bases and J shed 1 base, with 6 bases lying between them. CDR3 length: 15 residues. Here the CDR3 DNA reads TGTGCCAGCAGCTTAATAATTTCCTATAATTCACCCCTCCACTTT. Protein sequence: CASSLIISYNSPLHF.

This chain connects TRBV5-1 to TRBJ2-3; TRBD1 might be the D (6 bases). The length of the CDR3 is 14 residues. Between the trimmed V and J ends, which lost 0 bases and 5 bases, there was a span of 10 bases. CDR1 and CDR2 from the germline V gene are SGHRS and YFSETQ. The DNA of the CDR3 is TGCGCCAGCAGCTTGGACAGGGCTGAAGATACGCAGTATTTT. Encoded protein: CASSLDRAEDTQYF.

V usage is TRBV5-1 and J usage is TRBJ2-2; D possibly corresponds to TRBD2 (5 bases). The V end was cut by 8 bases, the J end by 5 bases, with 19 bases between. Germline V lookup: CDR1 SGHRS, CDR2 YFSETQ. The CDR3 extends over 15 amino acids. Written as DNA, the CDR3 is TGCGCCAGTTTCATCGGAGGTCCGGGGACCGGGGAGCTGTTTTTT. As protein: CASFIGGPGTGELFF.

The V gene is TRBV4-3, the J gene TRBJ2-3, with D unclear. Trimming took 1 base from V and 4 from J, leaving 12 bases between them. There are 15 residues in the CDR3. Germline-derived CDR1 and CDR2 are LGHNA and YSLEER. CDR3: CASSQVEPGADTQYF. CDR3 nucleotide sequence: TGCGCCAGCAGCCAAGTAGAACCAGGCGCAGATACGCAGTATTTT.

The chain carries TRBV11-2 and TRBJ2-7; 10 positions match TRBD2. The J call is uncertain, as TRBJ2-1 better fits the DNA end. Germline loops: CDR1 SGHAT, CDR2 FQNNGV. The length of the CDR3 is 16 residues. CDR3 sequence: CASRLAGARSYNEQFF. The CDR3, as DNA: TGTGCCAGCAGGCTAGCGGGGGCCAGGTCCTACAATGAGCAGTTCTTC.

This chain connects TRBV4-3 to TRBJ2-6; D is ambiguous. The CDR3 has 16 amino acids. V lost 5 bases and J lost 0, with 11 bases in between. CDR1 and CDR2 from the germline V gene are LGHNA and YSLEER. The CDR3 DNA reads TGCGCCAGCAGCTCCCATACGAGCTCTGGGGCCAACGTCCTGACTTTC. Protein: CASSSHTSSGANVLTF.

The genes are TRBV6-5 and TRBJ1-1, with 8 bases identical to TRBD1. This CDR3 spans 15 amino acids. Germline V gene lookup returns CDR1 MNHEY and CDR2 SVGAGI. V shed 0 bases, J shed 5 bases, and the junction held 5 bases outside the gene matches. CDR3 in DNA: TGTGCCAGCAGTTACTCGAACAGGGGGGGGACTGAAGCTTTCTTT. As protein: CASSYSNRGGTEAFF.

J is TRBJ1-1 and V is TRBV7-3, with D tentatively TRBD1 (5 bases). The germline V gene has CDR1 SGHTA and CDR2 FQGTGA. The length of the CDR3 is 13 residues. Trimming removed 3 bases from V and 1 base from J, with 6 bases in between. The CDR3 DNA follows: TGTGCCAGCAGCTTTGGGGCGAACACTGAAGCTTTCTTT. It is translated as CASSFGANTEAFF.

The CDR3 bases are TGTGCCAGCAGCGTAGGGGGGGGGCATGGAGATGGCTACACCTTC. Its translation: CASSVGGGHGDGYTF. The chain joins TRBV9 to TRBJ1-2, with D perhaps TRBD1 (6 bases). The CDR3 contains 15 residues. The germline V and J ends were trimmed by 0 bases and 6 bases, with 15 bases remaining between them. Germline CDR1 reads SGDLS; CDR2 reads YYNGEE.

The V call is TRBV29-1, the J call TRBJ2-3; tentatively, D is TRBD2 (7 bases). The CDR3 is 13 amino acids. Germline lookup yields CDR1 SQVTM and CDR2 ANQGSEA. The V end was cut by 3 bases, the J end by 6 bases, with 13 bases between. CDR3 loop: CSVDRGAVDTQYF. The CDR3 nucleotides read TGCAGCGTTGATCGGGGGGCGGTGGATACGCAGTATTTT.

The J gene is TRBJ2-1, the V gene TRBV19; possibly TRBD2 for D (5 bases). The CDR3 consists of 14 residues. In germline, CDR1 is LNHDA, CDR2 SQIVND (reference sequence). The germline V and J ends were trimmed by 7 bases and 1 base, with 11 bases remaining between them. CDR3 sequence reads: CASTRGYSYNEQFF. The CDR3 coding sequence is TGTGCCAGTACCCGCGGGTATTCCTACAATGAGCAGTTCTTC.

The chain recombines TRBV7-2 with TRBJ1-2; D gene ambiguous. Deletions cut 5 bases from V and 6 bases from J, with 13 bases between. The CDR3 spans 13 residues. In germline, CDR1 is SGHTA, CDR2 FQGNSA. The CDR3 DNA follows: TGTGCCAGCAGCGCAGCGGATGGGAATGGCTACACCTTC. Protein: CASSAADGNGYTF.

The chain recombines TRBV6-1 with TRBJ2-5, with TRBD2 identical over 10 bases. The ends lost 4 bases at V and 5 bases at J; junction bases unmatched: 13. The germline V gene encodes CDR1 MNHNS and CDR2 SASEGT. This CDR3 region has 17 residues. CDR3 sequence reads: CASSVASGGVGGETQYF. The CDR3 DNA sequence: TGTGCCAGCAGTGTGGCTAGCGGGGGAGTCGGGGGGGAGACCCAGTACTTC.

The chain employs TRBV28 and TRBJ2-7, with 7 bases aligning to TRBD1. Germline trimming cut 6 bases from V and 0 bases from J; bases unmatched to any gene: 5. CDR3 length: 14 residues. CDR1 and CDR2 (germline): MDHEN, SYDVKM. In DNA form, the CDR3 reads TGTGCCAGCAGAGGACAGGCCGGCTCCTACGAGCAGTACTTC. It encodes CASRGQAGSYEQYF.

This chain uses TRBV6-5 with TRBJ2-2; maybe TRBD1 (5 bases). Trimming took 7 bases from V and 6 from J, leaving 15 bases between them. The CDR3 loop spans 14 amino acids. Per the germline V gene, CDR1 is MNHEY and CDR2 is SVGAGI. The CDR3 is CASKIRGAPGELFF. The CDR3 DNA sequence: TGTGCCAGCAAAATACGTGGGGCCCCCGGGGAGCTGTTTTTT.

CDR3 sequence: CASSYLPGAGANVLTF. In nucleotides, the CDR3 is TGTGCCAGCAGTTACCTCCCGGGGGCTGGGGCCAACGTCCTGACTTTC. The gene calls are TRBV6-5 and TRBJ2-6; tentatively, D is TRBD2 (6 bases). V gave up 2 bases and J gave up 2 bases, with 10 bases separating them. Per the germline V gene, CDR1 is MNHEY and CDR2 is SVGAGI. This CDR3 has 16 amino acids.

The chain joins TRBV28 to TRBJ1-1; possibly TRBD1 for D (6 bases). In germline, CDR1 is MDHEN, CDR2 SYDVKM. CDR3 length equals 17 residues. V shed 5 bases and J shed 0 bases, with 19 bases lying between them. CDR3 DNA: TGTGCCAGCAGTGTGTCCCTGGGCAGGGGCATGAACACTGAAGCTTTCTTT. Protein: CASSVSLGRGMNTEAFF.